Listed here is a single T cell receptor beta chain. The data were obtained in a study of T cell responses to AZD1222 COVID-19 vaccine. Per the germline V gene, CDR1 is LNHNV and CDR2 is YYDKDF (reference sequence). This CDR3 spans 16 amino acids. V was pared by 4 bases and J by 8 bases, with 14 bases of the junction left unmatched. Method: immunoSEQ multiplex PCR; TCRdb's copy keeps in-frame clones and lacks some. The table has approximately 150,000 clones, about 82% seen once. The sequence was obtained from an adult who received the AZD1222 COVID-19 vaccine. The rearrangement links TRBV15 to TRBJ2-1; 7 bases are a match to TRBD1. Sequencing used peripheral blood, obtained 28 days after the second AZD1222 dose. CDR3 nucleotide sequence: TGTGCCACCAGCACGTCGAGGGACAGAGGGTTTGATGAGCAGTTCTTC. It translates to CATSTSRDRGFDEQFF.